This entry is about one TCR beta chain. This sample was included in a study of blood T cells in healthy people across ages. With V trimmed by 1 base and J by 1 base, 9 bases remained unmatched. CDR1 and CDR2 from the germline V gene are DFQATT and SNEGSKA (reference sequence). The CDR3 is 17 residues long. Through a sample-barcoded 5' primer and a J-beta primer mix, a second PCR was run for roughly 6 to 12 cycles. In TCRdb, the 5' RACE reads were re-called with MiXCR into one record per CDR3 protein. The repertoire includes around 1,000,000 distinct CDR3 sequences, approximately 38% of them detected once, and around 14% sits in the top ten. Peripheral blood from each donor was collected in a volume of 9.5 to 10 milliliters.

Sequencing used blood. The gene calls are TRBV20-1 and TRBJ2-3; 9 nucleotides agree with TRBD1. The sequence was obtained from a young man in good health. The CDR3 sequence: CSARVLGQGIGTDTQYF. CDR3 DNA: TGCAGTGCTAGAGTCCTGGGACAGGGAATTGGCACAGATACGCAGTATTTT.